This T cell receptor (beta chain) stems from a study of T-cell reconstitution after alpha-beta-depleted transplantation in children. The TCRbeta library was prepared with unique molecular identifiers. TCRdb reanalysed the PCR reads using MiXCR and keeps one entry per CDR3 protein. The sample lists 250,000 to 300,000 distinct CDR3 sequences, 9.9% seen once, with around a tenth in the top ten. CDR1 and CDR2 from the germline V gene are SEHNR and FQNEAQ (reference sequence). The V end was cut by 5 bases, the J end by 0 bases, with 17 bases between. This CDR3 contains 17 residues. This clonotype was detected a few times.

The chain couples TRBV7-9 to TRBJ2-1, with D possibly TRBD2 on 6 matching bases. The source was PBMCs from the stem cell graft donor, collected from the stem cell graft. The sequence came from a human donor who donated a stem cell graft to a child with SCID. The CDR3 loop is CASSPSGGANSYNEQFF. CDR3 DNA sequence: TGTGCCAGCAGCCCCTCTGGCGGGGCGAACTCCTACAATGAGCAGTTCTTC.